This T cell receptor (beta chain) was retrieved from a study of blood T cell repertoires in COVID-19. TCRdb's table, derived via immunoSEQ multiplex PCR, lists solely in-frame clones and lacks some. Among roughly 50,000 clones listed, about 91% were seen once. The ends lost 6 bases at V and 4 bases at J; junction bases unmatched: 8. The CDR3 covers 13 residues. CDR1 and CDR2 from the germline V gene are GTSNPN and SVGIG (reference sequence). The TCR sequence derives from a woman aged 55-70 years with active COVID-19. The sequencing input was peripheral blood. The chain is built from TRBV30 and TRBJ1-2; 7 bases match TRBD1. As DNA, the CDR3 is TGTGCCTGCCAGGGGGGCAGGGGCTATGGCTACACCTTC. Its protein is CACQGGRGYGYTF.